This is a list of T cell receptor beta chains from one sample in a study of CD8+ T cells in alopecia areata. Here immunoSEQ multiplex PCR was the method, and the copy in TCRdb shows in-frame clones only, minus some. The sample shows 130,000 to 150,000 clones, around 47% of them seen only once. The sample consisted of CD4+ T cells sorted from blood. The receptor source for this set is a human donor with alopecia areata. Both conserved end residues are part of each CDR3. Fields, in order: V gene, J gene, D gene, clone size, CDR3 DNA, CDR3 protein. A D gene is named only where the DNA matches it firmly. Only some rows state a clone size, as once, few, many or a class for expanded clones.

v_gene: TRBV4-2
j_gene: TRBJ2-5
d_gene: TRBD1
abundance: few
CDR3nt: TGTGCCAGCAGCCAACCGGGACAGACCCAAGAGACCCAGTACTTC
CDR3aa: CASSQPGQTQETQYF

v_gene: TRBV29-1
j_gene: TRBJ2-3
d_gene: .
abundance: .
CDR3nt: TGCAGCGTGGCCACCACAGATACGCAGTATTTT
CDR3aa: CSVATTDTQYF

v_gene: TRBV4-1
j_gene: TRBJ2-3
d_gene: .
abundance: few
CDR3nt: TGCGCCAGCAGCCAAGGGCTCAACACAGATACGCAGTATTTT
CDR3aa: CASSQGLNTDTQYF

v_gene: TRBV4-2
j_gene: TRBJ2-5
d_gene: .
abundance: .
CDR3nt: TGTGCCAGCAGCCAGCAATTGACTAGTATATCGGAGACCCAGTACTTC
CDR3aa: CASSQQLTSISETQYF

v_gene: TRBV30
j_gene: TRBJ2-1
d_gene: TRBD2
abundance: .
CDR3nt: TGTGCCTGGACACCCTGGAGCGGGAGGGCCGATGAGCAGTTCTTC
CDR3aa: CAWTPWSGRADEQFF

v_gene: TRBV29-1
j_gene: TRBJ1-5
d_gene: .
abundance: .
CDR3nt: TGCAGCGTTGAGGTAGGCGCCAATCAGCCCCAGCATTTT
CDR3aa: CSVEVGANQPQHF

v_gene: TRBV19
j_gene: TRBJ2-5
d_gene: TRBD2
abundance: few
CDR3nt: TGTGCCAGTAGGGGAGGGCCGTCGGGGGAGACCCAGTACTTC
CDR3aa: CASRGGPSGETQYF

v_gene: TRBV5-1
j_gene: TRBJ2-1
d_gene: TRBD2
abundance: .
CDR3nt: TGCGCCAGCAGCTTGGTGGGAGGGGTCAATGAGCAGTTCTTC
CDR3aa: CASSLVGGVNEQFF

v_gene: TRBV23-1
j_gene: TRBJ2-5
d_gene: .
abundance: .
CDR3nt: TGCGCCAGCAGTCAACCGTCCGGGGAGGAGACCCAGTACTTC
CDR3aa: CASSQPSGEETQYF

v_gene: TRBV27
j_gene: TRBJ1-1
d_gene: TRBD1
abundance: few
CDR3nt: TGTGCCAGCAGTACACTGACAGGGGACACTGAAGCTTTCTTT
CDR3aa: CASSTLTGDTEAFF

v_gene: TRBV25-1
j_gene: TRBJ2-7
d_gene: .
abundance: .
CDR3nt: TGTGCCAGCAGGGGGGACACCTACGAGCAGTACTTC
CDR3aa: CASRGDTYEQYF

v_gene: TRBV7-8
j_gene: TRBJ1-2
d_gene: TRBD1
abundance: .
CDR3nt: TGTGCCAGCAGCAAACGACAGGGGGCTGTGGATGGCTACACCTTC
CDR3aa: CASSKRQGAVDGYTF

v_gene: TRBV5-1
j_gene: TRBJ1-5
d_gene: .
abundance: .
CDR3nt: TGCGCCAGCAGCTTGCCAGGGGCTAATCAGCCCCAGCATTTT
CDR3aa: CASSLPGANQPQHF

v_gene: TRBV19
j_gene: TRBJ1-4
d_gene: .
abundance: .
CDR3nt: TGTGCCAGTAGTATTGATAGGGGAGTCCTGTTTTTT
CDR3aa: CASSIDRGVLFF

v_gene: TRBV7-9
j_gene: TRBJ2-3
d_gene: .
abundance: few
CDR3nt: TGTGCCAGCAGCTTAGAATTGCGGCAGTATTTT
CDR3aa: CASSLELRQYF

v_gene: TRBV11-2
j_gene: TRBJ2-7
d_gene: .
abundance: few
CDR3nt: TGTGCCAGCAGCTTATCCGTCGAGCAGTACTTC
CDR3aa: CASSLSVEQYF

v_gene: TRBV2
j_gene: TRBJ2-7
d_gene: TRBD1
abundance: .
CDR3nt: TGTGCCAGCGCGGGACAGGTCGCCTACGAGCAGTACTTC
CDR3aa: CASAGQVAYEQYF

v_gene: TRBV27
j_gene: TRBJ1-5
d_gene: TRBD1
abundance: .
CDR3nt: TGTGCCAGCAGTCCCGGGACAGGAAATCAGCCCCAGCATTTT
CDR3aa: CASSPGTGNQPQHF

v_gene: TRBV28
j_gene: TRBJ1-5
d_gene: .
abundance: few
CDR3nt: TGTGCCAGTGACAGTGGCAATCAGCCCCAGCATTTT
CDR3aa: CASDSGNQPQHF

v_gene: TRBV20-1
j_gene: TRBJ2-5
d_gene: .
abundance: .
CDR3nt: TGCTCACTTGTAGATGAGACCCAGTACTTC
CDR3aa: CSLVDETQYF

v_gene: TRBV29-1
j_gene: TRBJ2-1
d_gene: TRBD2
abundance: .
CDR3nt: TGCAGCGTGGCCGGGACTAGCGGGAGGTCAAACAATGAGCAGTTCTTC
CDR3aa: CSVAGTSGRSNNEQFF

v_gene: TRBV19
j_gene: TRBJ1-5
d_gene: TRBD1
abundance: few
CDR3nt: TGTGCCAGTAATGACAGGGCGGCTCAGCCCCAGCATTTT
CDR3aa: CASNDRAAQPQHF

v_gene: TRBV5-1
j_gene: TRBJ1-5
d_gene: .
abundance: .
CDR3nt: TGCGCCAGCAGCTTCTTGGGGCGAGGGAACCAGCCCCAGCATTTT
CDR3aa: CASSFLGRGNQPQHF

v_gene: TRBV5-6
j_gene: TRBJ2-7
d_gene: .
abundance: .
CDR3nt: TGTGCCAGCAGCTTGAACTACGAGCAGTACTTC
CDR3aa: CASSLNYEQYF

v_gene: TRBV5-1
j_gene: TRBJ2-6
d_gene: .
abundance: .
CDR3nt: TGCGCCAGCAGCTTGTTGCTGGGAGGTTCTGGGGCCAACGTCCTGACTTTC
CDR3aa: CASSLLLGGSGANVLTF

v_gene: TRBV9
j_gene: TRBJ2-7
d_gene: TRBD2
abundance: .
CDR3nt: TGTGCCAGCAGCCGAGGGACTAGCGGCCCCTACGAGCAGTACTTC
CDR3aa: CASSRGTSGPYEQYF

v_gene: TRBV18
j_gene: TRBJ2-7
d_gene: .
abundance: .
CDR3nt: TGTGCCAGCTCACCAGAGGCCAACGAGCAGTACTTC
CDR3aa: CASSPEANEQYF

v_gene: TRBV6-1
j_gene: TRBJ2-5
d_gene: TRBD2
abundance: .
CDR3nt: TGTGCCAGCAGTAGGGGCGGGGGGCTTGAAGAGACCCAGTACTTC
CDR3aa: CASSRGGGLEETQYF

v_gene: TRBV4-1
j_gene: TRBJ2-1
d_gene: .
abundance: .
CDR3nt: TGCGCCAGCAGCCTAGTAACTAGCCAACCTAACAATGAGCAGTTCTTC
CDR3aa: CASSLVTSQPNNEQFF